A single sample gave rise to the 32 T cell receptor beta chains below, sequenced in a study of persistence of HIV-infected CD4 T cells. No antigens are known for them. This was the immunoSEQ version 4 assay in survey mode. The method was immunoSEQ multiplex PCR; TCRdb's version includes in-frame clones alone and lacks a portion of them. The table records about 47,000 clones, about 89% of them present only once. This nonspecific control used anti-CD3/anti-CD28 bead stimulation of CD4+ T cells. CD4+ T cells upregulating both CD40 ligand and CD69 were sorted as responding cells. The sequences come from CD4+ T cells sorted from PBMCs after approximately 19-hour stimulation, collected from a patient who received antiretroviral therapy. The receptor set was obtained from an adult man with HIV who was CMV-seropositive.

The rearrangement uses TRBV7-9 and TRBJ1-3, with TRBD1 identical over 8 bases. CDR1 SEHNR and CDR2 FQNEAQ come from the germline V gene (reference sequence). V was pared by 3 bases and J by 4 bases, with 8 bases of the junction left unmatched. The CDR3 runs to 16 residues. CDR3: CASSLQMQGAGNTIYF. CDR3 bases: TGTGCCAGCAGCTTGCAGATGCAGGGGGCCGGAAACACCATATATTTT.

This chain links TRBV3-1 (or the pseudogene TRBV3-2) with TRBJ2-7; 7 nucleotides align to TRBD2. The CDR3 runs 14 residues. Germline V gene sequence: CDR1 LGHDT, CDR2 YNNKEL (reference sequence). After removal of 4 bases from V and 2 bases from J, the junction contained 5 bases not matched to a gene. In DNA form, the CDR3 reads TGTGCCAGCAGCCTGGGGGGGTTTACCTACGAGCAGTACTTC. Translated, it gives CASSLGGFTYEQYF.

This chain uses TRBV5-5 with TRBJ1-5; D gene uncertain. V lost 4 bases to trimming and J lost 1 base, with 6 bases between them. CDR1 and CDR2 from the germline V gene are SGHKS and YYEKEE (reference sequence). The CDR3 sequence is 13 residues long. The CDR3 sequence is CASSIDSNQPQHF. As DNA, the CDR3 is TGTGCCAGCAGCATAGACAGCAATCAGCCCCAGCATTTT.

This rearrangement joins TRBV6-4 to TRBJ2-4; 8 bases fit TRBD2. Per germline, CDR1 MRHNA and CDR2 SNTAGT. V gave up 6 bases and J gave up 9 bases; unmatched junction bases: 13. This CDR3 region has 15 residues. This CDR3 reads CASSPRRGAGVIQYF. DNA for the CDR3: TGTGCCAGCAGCCCTCGGCGGGGGGCTGGTGTCATTCAGTACTTC.

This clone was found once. CDR3 sequence: CASSDSAFEDEQFF. In DNA form, the CDR3 reads TGTGCCAGCAGTGACTCGGCCTTTGAGGATGAGCAGTTCTTC. The chain joins TRBV6-4 to TRBJ2-1; no clear D. Trimming removed 0 bases from V and 8 bases from J, with 11 bases in between. The germline V gene has CDR1 MRHNA and CDR2 SNTAGT. This CDR3 is built from 14 residues.

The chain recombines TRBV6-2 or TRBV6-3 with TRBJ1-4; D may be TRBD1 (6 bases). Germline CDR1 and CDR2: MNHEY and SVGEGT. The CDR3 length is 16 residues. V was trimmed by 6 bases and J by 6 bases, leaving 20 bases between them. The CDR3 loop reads CASSPNPSRGDEKLFF. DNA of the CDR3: TGTGCCAGCAGCCCTAACCCTTCCAGGGGCGATGAAAAACTGTTTTTT.

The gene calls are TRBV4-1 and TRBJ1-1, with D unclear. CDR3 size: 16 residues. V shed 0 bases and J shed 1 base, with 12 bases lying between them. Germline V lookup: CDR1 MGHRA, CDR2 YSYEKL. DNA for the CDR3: TGCGCCAGCAGCCAAGATGTCCGGGCCTGGAACACTGAAGCTTTCTTT. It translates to CASSQDVRAWNTEAFF.

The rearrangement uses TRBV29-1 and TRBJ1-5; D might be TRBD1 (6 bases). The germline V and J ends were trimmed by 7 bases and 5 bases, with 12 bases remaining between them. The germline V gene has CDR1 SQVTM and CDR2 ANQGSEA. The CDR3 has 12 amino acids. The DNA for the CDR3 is TGCAGCGGCGGACAGCCCGATCAGCCCCAGCATTTT. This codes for CSGGQPDQPQHF.

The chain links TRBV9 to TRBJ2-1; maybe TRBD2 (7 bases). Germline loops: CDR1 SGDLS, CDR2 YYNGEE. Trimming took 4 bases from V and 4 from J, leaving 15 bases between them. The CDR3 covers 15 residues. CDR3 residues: CASSPRGGIYNEQFF. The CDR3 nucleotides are TGTGCCAGCAGCCCTAGGGGGGGGATATACAATGAGCAGTTCTTC.

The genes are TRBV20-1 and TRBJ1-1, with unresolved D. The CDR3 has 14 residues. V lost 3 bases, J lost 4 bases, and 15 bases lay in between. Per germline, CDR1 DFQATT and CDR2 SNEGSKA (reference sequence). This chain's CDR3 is CSASGDPGSTEAFF. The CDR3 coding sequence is TGCAGTGCTAGTGGGGATCCTGGGAGCACTGAAGCTTTCTTT.

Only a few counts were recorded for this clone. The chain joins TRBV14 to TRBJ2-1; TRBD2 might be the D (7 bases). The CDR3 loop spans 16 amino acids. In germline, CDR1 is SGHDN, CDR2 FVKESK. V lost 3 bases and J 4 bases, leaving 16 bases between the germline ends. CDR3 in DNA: TGTGCCAGCAGCCAGGGATTCGGGGGGCAATACAATGAGCAGTTCTTC. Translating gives CASSQGFGGQYNEQFF.

The chain's CDR3 is CSAPTSGGFTDTQYF. DNA of the CDR3: TGCAGCGCACCGACTAGCGGGGGGTTCACAGATACGCAGTATTTT. This chain uses TRBV29-1 with TRBJ2-3; 13 bases agree with TRBD2. Per germline, CDR1 SQVTM and CDR2 ANQGSEA. V lost 7 bases to trimming and J lost 2 bases; unmatched junction nucleotides: 6. The CDR3 has 15 amino acids.

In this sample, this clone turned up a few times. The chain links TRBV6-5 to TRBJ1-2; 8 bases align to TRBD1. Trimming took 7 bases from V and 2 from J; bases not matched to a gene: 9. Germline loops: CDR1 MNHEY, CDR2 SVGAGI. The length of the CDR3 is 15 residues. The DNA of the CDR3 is TGTGCCAGCACCAAGGGACAGGCAGCCAACTATGGCTACACCTTC. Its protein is CASTKGQAANYGYTF.

CDR3 nucleotide sequence: TGTGCCAGCACGGCCGGGACAGTGCTCTCACCCCTCCACTTT. This encodes CASTAGTVLSPLHF. The V gene is TRBV7-3, the J gene TRBJ1-6; 7 bases line up with TRBD1. CDR1 SGHTA and CDR2 FQGTGA come from the germline V gene. The CDR3 has 14 amino acids. V shed 7 bases, J shed 10 bases, and the junction held 10 bases outside the gene matches. The full variable domain, its missing parts supplied by reference TRBV7-3 and TRBJ1-6, is GAGVSQTPSNKVTEKGKYVELRCDPISGHTALYWYRQSLGQGPEFLIYFQGTGAADDSGLPNDRFFAVRPEGSVSTLKIQRTERGDSAVYLCASTAGTVLSPLHFGNGTRLTVT.

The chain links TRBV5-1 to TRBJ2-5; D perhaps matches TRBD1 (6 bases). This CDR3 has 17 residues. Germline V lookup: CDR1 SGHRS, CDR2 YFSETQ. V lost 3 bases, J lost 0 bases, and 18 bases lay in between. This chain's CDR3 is CASSSPRTGKYQETQYF. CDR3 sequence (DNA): TGCGCCAGCAGCTCCCCCCGAACAGGGAAGTACCAAGAGACCCAGTACTTC.

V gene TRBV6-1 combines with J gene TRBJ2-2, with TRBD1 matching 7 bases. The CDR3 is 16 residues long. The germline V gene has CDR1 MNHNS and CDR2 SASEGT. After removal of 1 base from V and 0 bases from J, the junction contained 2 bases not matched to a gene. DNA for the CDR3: TGTGCCAGCAGTGAAGGAACAGGGGCGAACACCGGGGAGCTGTTTTTT. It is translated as CASSEGTGANTGELFF.

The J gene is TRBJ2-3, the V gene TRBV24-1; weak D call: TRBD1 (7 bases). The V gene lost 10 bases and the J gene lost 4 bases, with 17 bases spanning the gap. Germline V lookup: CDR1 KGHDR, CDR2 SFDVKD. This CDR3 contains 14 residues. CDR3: CATQGTSGADTQYF. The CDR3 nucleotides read TGTGCCACACAGGGGACTTCAGGGGCAGATACGCAGTATTTT.

The CDR3 loop is CASSLVGDTEAFF. The CDR3 DNA reads as TGTGCCAGCAGCTTAGTAGGGGACACTGAAGCTTTCTTT. The J gene is TRBJ1-1, the V gene TRBV11-2; D might be TRBD1 (5 bases). With 1 base removed from V and 3 bases from J, the gap between germline ends came to 6 bases. The CDR3 covers 13 residues. CDR1 is SGHAT, CDR2 FQNNGV, per germline.

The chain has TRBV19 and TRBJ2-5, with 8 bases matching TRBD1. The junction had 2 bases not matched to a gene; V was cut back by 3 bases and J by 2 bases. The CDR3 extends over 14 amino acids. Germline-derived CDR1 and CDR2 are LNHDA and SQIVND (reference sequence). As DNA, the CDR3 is TGTGCCAGTAGTATGCGGACAGGGCAAGAGACCCAGTACTTC. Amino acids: CASSMRTGQETQYF.

The CDR3 coding sequence is TGCGCCAGCAGCGAGACATTGATCTCTGGAAACACCATATATTTT. Translated, it gives CASSETLISGNTIYF. V is TRBV5-1 and J is TRBJ1-3; the D is unclear. Deletions cut 4 bases from V and 0 bases from J, with 11 bases between. The CDR3 is 15 amino acids. Germline CDR1 is SGHRS and CDR2 is YFSETQ.

The CDR3 DNA reads TGTGCCAGCAGTTTAGTCCAGGCCTCTAACTATGGCTACACCTTC. This translates into CASSLVQASNYGYTF. The rearrangement links TRBV28 to TRBJ1-2; D uncertain. Looked up from germline, CDR1 is MDHEN and CDR2 is SYDVKM. This CDR3 is 15 amino acids long. V dropped 2 bases and J dropped 0 bases, with 10 bases sitting between them.

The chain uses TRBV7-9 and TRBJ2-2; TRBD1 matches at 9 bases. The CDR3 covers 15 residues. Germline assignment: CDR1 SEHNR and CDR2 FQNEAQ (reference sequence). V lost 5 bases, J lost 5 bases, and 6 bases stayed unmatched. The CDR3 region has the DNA TGTGCCAGCAGCCCTGGGGACAGGGTAACCGGGGAGCTGTTTTTT. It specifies CASSPGDRVTGELFF.

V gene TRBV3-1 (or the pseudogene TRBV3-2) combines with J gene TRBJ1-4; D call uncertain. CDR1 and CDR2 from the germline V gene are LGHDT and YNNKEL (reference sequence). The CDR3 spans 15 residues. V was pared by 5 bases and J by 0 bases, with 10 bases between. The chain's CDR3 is CASSDGVATNEKLFF. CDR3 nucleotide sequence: TGTGCCAGCAGCGACGGAGTTGCAACTAATGAAAAACTGTTTTTT.

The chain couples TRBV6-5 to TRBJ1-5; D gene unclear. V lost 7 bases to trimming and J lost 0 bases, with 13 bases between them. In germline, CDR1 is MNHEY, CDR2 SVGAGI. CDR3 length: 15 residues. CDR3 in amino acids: CASTNSVYSNQPQHF. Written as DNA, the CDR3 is TGTGCCAGCACTAACAGTGTTTATAGCAATCAGCCCCAGCATTTT.

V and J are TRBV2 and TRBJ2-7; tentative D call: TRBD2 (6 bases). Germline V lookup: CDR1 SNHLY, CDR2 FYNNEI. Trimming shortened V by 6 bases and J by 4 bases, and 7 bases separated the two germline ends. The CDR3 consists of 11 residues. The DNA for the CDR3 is TGTGCCAGCAGACTAGCTTACGAGCAGTACTTC. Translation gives CASRLAYEQYF.

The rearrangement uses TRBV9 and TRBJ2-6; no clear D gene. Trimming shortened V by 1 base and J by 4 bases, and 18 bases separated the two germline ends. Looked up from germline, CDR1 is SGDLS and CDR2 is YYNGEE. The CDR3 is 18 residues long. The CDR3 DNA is TGTGCCAGCAGCGTACGAAAAGGGAATGCACCAGGGGCCAACGTCCTGACTTTC. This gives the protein CASSVRKGNAPGANVLTF.

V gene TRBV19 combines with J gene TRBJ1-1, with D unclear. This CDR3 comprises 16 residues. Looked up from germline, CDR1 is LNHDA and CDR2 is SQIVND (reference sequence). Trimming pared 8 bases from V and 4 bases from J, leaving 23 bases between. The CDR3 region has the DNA TGTGCCAGTGCGATACAATCAAGGACGGATTTCACTGAAGCTTTCTTT. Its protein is CASAIQSRTDFTEAFF. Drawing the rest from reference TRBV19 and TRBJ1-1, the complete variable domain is DGGITQSPKYLFRKEGQNVTLSCEQNLNHDAMYWYRQDPGQGLRLIYYSQIVNDFQKGDIAEGYSVSREKKESFPLTVTSAQKNPTAFYLCASAIQSRTDFTEAFFGQGTRLTVV.

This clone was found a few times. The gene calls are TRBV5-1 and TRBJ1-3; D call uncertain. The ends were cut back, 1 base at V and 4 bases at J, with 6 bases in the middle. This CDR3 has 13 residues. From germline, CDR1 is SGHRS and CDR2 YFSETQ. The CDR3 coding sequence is TGCGCCAGCAGCTTGCGCGGCGGAAACACCATATATTTT. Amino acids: CASSLRGGNTIYF. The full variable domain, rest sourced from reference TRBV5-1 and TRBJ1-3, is KAGVTQTPRYLIKTRGQQVTLSCSPISGHRSVSWYQQTPGQGLQFLFEYFSETQRNKGNFPGRFSGRQFSNSRSEMNVSTLELGDSALYLCASSLRGGNTIYFGEGSWLTVV.

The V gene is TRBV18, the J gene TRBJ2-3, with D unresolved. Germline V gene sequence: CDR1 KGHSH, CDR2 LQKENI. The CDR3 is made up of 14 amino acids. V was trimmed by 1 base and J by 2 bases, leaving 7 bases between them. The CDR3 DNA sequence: TGTGCCAGCTCACCACAGCCAACCACAGATACGCAGTATTTT. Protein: CASSPQPTTDTQYF.

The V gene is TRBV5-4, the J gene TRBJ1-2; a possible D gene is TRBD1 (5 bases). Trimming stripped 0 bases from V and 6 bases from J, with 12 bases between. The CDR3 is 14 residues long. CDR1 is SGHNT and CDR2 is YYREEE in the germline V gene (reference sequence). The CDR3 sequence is CASSLGGGRNGYTF. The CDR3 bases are TGTGCCAGCAGCTTGGGCGGGGGTCGGAATGGCTACACCTTC.

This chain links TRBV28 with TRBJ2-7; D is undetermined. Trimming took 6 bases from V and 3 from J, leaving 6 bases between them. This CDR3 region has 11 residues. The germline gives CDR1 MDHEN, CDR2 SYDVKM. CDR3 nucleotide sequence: TGTGCCAGCAGACTTGGCTACGAGCAGTACTTC. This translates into CASRLGYEQYF.

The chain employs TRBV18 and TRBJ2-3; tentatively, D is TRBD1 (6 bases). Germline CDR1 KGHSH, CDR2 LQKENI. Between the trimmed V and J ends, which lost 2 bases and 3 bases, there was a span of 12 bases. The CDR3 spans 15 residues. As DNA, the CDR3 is TGTGCCAGCTCACCAGGGACATCCAAAACAGATACGCAGTATTTT. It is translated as CASSPGTSKTDTQYF.